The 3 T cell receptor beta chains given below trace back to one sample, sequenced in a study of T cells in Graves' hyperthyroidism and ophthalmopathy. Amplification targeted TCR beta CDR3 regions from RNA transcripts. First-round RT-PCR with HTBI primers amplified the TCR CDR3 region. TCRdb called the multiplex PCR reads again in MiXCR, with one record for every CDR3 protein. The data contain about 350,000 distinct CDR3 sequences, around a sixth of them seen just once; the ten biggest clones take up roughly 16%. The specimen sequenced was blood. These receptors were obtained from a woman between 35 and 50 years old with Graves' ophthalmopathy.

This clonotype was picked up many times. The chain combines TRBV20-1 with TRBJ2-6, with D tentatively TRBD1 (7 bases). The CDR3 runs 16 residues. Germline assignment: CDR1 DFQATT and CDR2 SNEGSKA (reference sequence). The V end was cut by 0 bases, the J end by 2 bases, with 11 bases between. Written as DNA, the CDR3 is TGCAGTGCTAGAGATCAGGGGGGAGCTGGGGCCAACGTCCTGACTTTC. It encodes CSARDQGGAGANVLTF.

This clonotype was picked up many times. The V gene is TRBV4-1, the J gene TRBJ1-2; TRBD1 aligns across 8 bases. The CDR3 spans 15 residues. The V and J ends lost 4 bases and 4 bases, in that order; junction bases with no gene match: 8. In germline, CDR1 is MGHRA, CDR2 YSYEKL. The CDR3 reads CASSLDGRGLYGYTF. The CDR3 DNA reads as TGCGCCAGCAGCCTAGACGGCAGGGGGCTCTATGGCTACACCTTC.

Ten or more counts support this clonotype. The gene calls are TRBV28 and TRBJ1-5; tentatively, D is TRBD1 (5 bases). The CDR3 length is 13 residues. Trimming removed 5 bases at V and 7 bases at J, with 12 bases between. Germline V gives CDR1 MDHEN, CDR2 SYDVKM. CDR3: CASSQDIVQPQHF. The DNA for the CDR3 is TGTGCCAGCAGTCAGGACATCGTGCAGCCCCAGCATTTT.